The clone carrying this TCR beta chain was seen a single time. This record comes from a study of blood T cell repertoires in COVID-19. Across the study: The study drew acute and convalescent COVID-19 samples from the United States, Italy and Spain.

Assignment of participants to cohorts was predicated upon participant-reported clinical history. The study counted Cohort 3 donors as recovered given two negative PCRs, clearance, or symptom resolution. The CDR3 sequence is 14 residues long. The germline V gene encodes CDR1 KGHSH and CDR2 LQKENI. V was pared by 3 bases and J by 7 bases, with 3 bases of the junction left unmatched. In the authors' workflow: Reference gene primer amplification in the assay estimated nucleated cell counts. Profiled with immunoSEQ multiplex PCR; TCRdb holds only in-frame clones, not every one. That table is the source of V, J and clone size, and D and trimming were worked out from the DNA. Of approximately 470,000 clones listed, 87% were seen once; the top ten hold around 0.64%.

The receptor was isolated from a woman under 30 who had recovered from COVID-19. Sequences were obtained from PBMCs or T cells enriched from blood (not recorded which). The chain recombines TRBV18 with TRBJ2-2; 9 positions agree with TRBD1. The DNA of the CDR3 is TGTGCCAGCTCACCGGACAGGGGAGGCGGGGAGCTGTTTTTT. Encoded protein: CASSPDRGGGELFF.